These T cell receptor beta chains were read from a single sample in a study of shared clonotypes between healthy human individuals. This table comes from immunoSEQ multiplex PCR, and its TCRdb copy is limited to in-frame clones, with some not included. The data show approximately 2.5 million clones, around nine tenths seen once. Source material: naive CD4+ T cells sorted from blood. The origin of the receptors is a man aged 18 to 29 in good health. Both conserved end residues are part of each CDR3. The D gene is left open where the match is weak. Clone size is shown for a subset of rows, as once, few, many or a class of expanded clone.

.,.,TRBJ2-2,TRBV6-1,TGTGCCAGCAGTGAACCGGGACACCCGGGGAACACCGGGGAGCTGTTTTTT,CASSEPGHPGNTGELFF
once,.,TRBJ2-7,TRBV5-4,TGTGCCAGCAGCTTGGGTGTGGTCTACGAGCAGTACTTC,CASSLGVVYEQYF
.,TRBD2,TRBJ2-3,TRBV5-5,TGTGCCAGCAGCCAAGGGACTAGCGGGGACACAGATACGCAGTATTTT,CASSQGTSGDTDTQYF
.,.,TRBJ1-5,TRBV6-5,TGTGCCAGCAGCGTAGGGTCCTATCAGCCCCAGCATTTT,CASSVGSYQPQHF
.,.,TRBJ1-2,TRBV11-2,TGTGCCAGCAGCTTAGAGGAAGGGATCCATGGCTACACCTTC,CASSLEEGIHGYTF
.,.,TRBJ2-3,TRBV5-1,TGCGCCAGCAGCTTGGACTCTAGCATAGATACGCAGTATTTT,CASSLDSSIDTQYF
.,TRBD1,TRBJ2-3,TRBV9,TGTGCCAGCAGCTCGACAGGGGGAAGCACAGATACGCAGTATTTT,CASSSTGGSTDTQYF
.,TRBD1,TRBJ2-4,TRBV19,TGTGCCAGTAGTATTGGACAGGATAAAAACATTCAGTACTTC,CASSIGQDKNIQYF
.,TRBD1,TRBJ2-5,TRBV5-4,TGTGCCAGCAGCGCGCGGGACAGGGGTCGGGAGACCCAGTACTTC,CASSARDRGRETQYF
.,.,TRBJ2-2,TRBV9,TGTGCCAGCAGCGTAGATGTGTCCGGGGAGCTGTTTTTT,CASSVDVSGELFF
.,.,TRBJ1-1,TRBV5-4,TGTGCCAGCAGCTTGCCGGGGGCGGGGAACACTGAAGCTTTCTTT,CASSLPGAGNTEAFF
.,.,TRBJ2-5,TRBV5-5,TGTGCCAGCAGCTTGGGTACTAGCCGGGAGACCCAGTACTTC,CASSLGTSRETQYF
.,.,TRBJ2-6,TRBV7-3,TGTGCCAGCAGCTCAGACCCCCCTGGGGCCAACGTCCTGACTTTC,CASSSDPPGANVLTF
.,TRBD2,TRBJ2-7,TRBV5-1,TGCGCCAGCAGCTTTCCCCGCCTAGCGGGTTTATACGAGCAGTACTTC,CASSFPRLAGLYEQYF
.,.,TRBJ2-5,TRBV5-4,TGTGCCAGCAGCTTGGAATACGGGGTGGGGACCCAGTACTTC,CASSLEYGVGTQYF
.,TRBD1,TRBJ2-5,TRBV28,TGTGCCAGCAAAAGGACAGGGGGTGAGACCCAGTACTTC,CASKRTGGETQYF
.,TRBD1,TRBJ2-1,TRBV30,TGTGCCTGGATCCCGGAAGGGGGCCTTTACAATGAGCAGTTCTTC,CAWIPEGGLYNEQFF
.,.,TRBJ2-7,TRBV18,TGTGCCAGCTCAACCAGGGCAGGGGACGAGCAGTACTTC,CASSTRAGDEQYF
.,.,TRBJ2-7,TRBV7-2,TGTGCCAGCAGCTTGCACGGAGCCTACGAGCAGTACTTC,CASSLHGAYEQYF
.,.,TRBJ1-4,TRBV29-1,TGCAGCGTTGCTGGGGCCGTAAATGAAAAACTGTTTTTT,CSVAGAVNEKLFF
.,TRBD2,TRBJ2-7,TRBV6-1,TGTGCCAGCAGTGATACCCGTTCAGCGGGGGGGCTTTACGAGCAGTACTTC,CASSDTRSAGGLYEQYF
.,.,TRBJ2-7,TRBV28,TGTGCCAGCAGACTGTCCGGGTCCTCCTACGAGCAGTACTTC,CASRLSGSSYEQYF
.,TRBD1,TRBJ2-5,TRBV10-3,TGTGCCATCAGTGACGCCGGGACAGGGAACCAAGAGACCCAGTACTTC,CAISDAGTGNQETQYF